These 27 T cell receptor beta chains came from one sample sequenced in a study of T cell responses to AZD1222 COVID-19 vaccine. This table comes from immunoSEQ multiplex PCR, and its TCRdb copy is limited to in-frame clones, with some not included. The sample holds roughly 190,000 clones, just over 90% seen once. The sequences come from peripheral blood, collected 28 days after the second AZD1222 dose. The receptors were gathered from an adult who received the AZD1222 COVID-19 vaccine.

The chain recombines TRBV2 with TRBJ1-3; 7 nucleotides align to TRBD1. V lost 5 bases, J lost 0 bases, and 7 bases stayed unmatched. The germline gives CDR1 SNHLY, CDR2 FYNNEI. This CDR3 is built from 16 residues. CDR3 in amino acids: CASSPPTGLSGNTIYF. The CDR3 DNA is TGTGCCAGCAGTCCACCGACAGGGCTCTCTGGAAACACCATATATTTT.

The CDR3 DNA sequence: TGTGCCAGCAGCTTTTCAGGGACCGGGGAGCTGTTTTTT. Its protein product is CASSFSGTGELFF. The chain links TRBV7-9 to TRBJ2-2, with TRBD1 as a possible D gene (5 bases). This CDR3 spans 13 amino acids. Per the germline V gene, CDR1 is SEHNR and CDR2 is FQNEAQ (reference sequence). The ends were cut back, 3 bases at V and 5 bases at J, with 7 bases in the middle.

This clone was seen a few times. The chain uses TRBV9 and TRBJ1-6; D remains ambiguous. CDR3 length: 14 amino acids. The V end was cut by 1 base, the J end by 5 bases, with 7 bases between. The germline V gene encodes CDR1 SGDLS and CDR2 YYNGEE. CDR3 sequence reads: CASSVSVDNSPLHF. The CDR3 nucleotides are TGTGCCAGCAGCGTATCAGTAGATAATTCACCCCTCCACTTT.

CDR3 coding DNA: TGTGCCAGCAGTCGAAGTGGGGGGAACACTGAAGCTTTCTTT. As protein: CASSRSGGNTEAFF. The chain has TRBV4-2 and TRBJ1-1; D may be TRBD1 (5 bases). Germline V gives CDR1 LGHNA, CDR2 YNFKEQ. This CDR3 comprises 14 residues. Trimming left V 6 bases short and J 1 base short, with 12 bases between.

This sequence joins TRBV6-1 and TRBJ2-5; tentative D call: TRBD2 (5 bases). The CDR3 sequence is 14 residues long. The germline gives CDR1 MNHNS, CDR2 SASEGT. V lost 3 bases to trimming and J lost 5 bases, with 13 bases between them. The CDR3 is CASSESGLWETQYF. The CDR3 coding sequence is TGTGCCAGCAGTGAGTCCGGACTGTGGGAGACCCAGTACTTC.

The CDR3 spells CATSDYKADTQYF. In nucleotides, the CDR3 is TGTGCCACCAGTGATTACAAGGCAGATACGCAGTATTTT. The chain combines TRBV24-1 with TRBJ2-3; D uncertain. V gave up 2 bases and J gave up 4 bases, with 6 bases separating them. Germline-derived CDR1 and CDR2 are KGHDR and SFDVKD. The CDR3 extends over 13 amino acids.

This sequence joins TRBV28 and TRBJ2-1, with 10 bases fitting TRBD2. The CDR3 runs to 15 residues. CDR1 and CDR2 from the germline V gene are MDHEN and SYDVKM. The J segment lost 6 bases and the V segment lost 3 bases, leaving 5 bases of the junction unmatched. CDR3 sequence: CASSFSASGSNEQFF. CDR3 coding DNA: TGTGCCAGCAGTTTTTCGGCTAGCGGGAGCAATGAGCAGTTCTTC.

This chain uses TRBV27 with TRBJ1-5; tentatively, D is TRBD1 (6 bases). The CDR3 is made up of 14 amino acids. Trimming removed 2 bases at V and 3 bases at J, with 8 bases between. CDR1 and CDR2 from the germline V gene are MNHEY and SMNVEV (reference sequence). The CDR3 sequence: CASSLTGTNQPQHF. CDR3 bases: TGTGCCAGCAGTTTAACAGGGACCAATCAGCCCCAGCATTTT.

This chain links TRBV11-2 with TRBJ2-7; tentatively, D is TRBD1 (5 bases). Trimming removed 6 bases at V and 4 bases at J, with 19 bases between. Germline V CDR1 and CDR2: SGHAT, FQNNGV. The CDR3 has 15 amino acids. The CDR3 region has the DNA TGTGCCAGCAGGTTTCCCGGTGGTGGGGCTTACGAGCAGTACTTC. This codes for CASRFPGGGAYEQYF.

The rearrangement uses TRBV20-1 and TRBJ2-3; TRBD2 aligns across 13 bases. Looked up from germline, CDR1 is DFQATT and CDR2 is SNEGSKA (reference sequence). V lost 3 bases and J lost 3; bases outside the gene matches: 3. The CDR3 is made up of 15 amino acids. CDR3 in amino acids: CSASRTSGSTDTQYF. The CDR3 region has the DNA TGCAGTGCTAGTCGGACTAGCGGGAGTACAGATACGCAGTATTTT.

This clone appeared a single time. The sample has other DNA sequences that encode this CDR3 too. The CDR3 loop is CASSQGREQYF. CDR3 sequence (DNA): TGTGCCAGCAGCCAAGGGCGAGAGCAGTACTTC. This chain uses TRBV3-1 (or the pseudogene TRBV3-2) with TRBJ2-7; D is unclear. V was shortened by 1 base and J by 7 bases, with 5 bases between the two germline ends. This CDR3 contains 11 residues. Germline CDR1 reads LGHDT; CDR2 reads YNNKEL (reference sequence).

CDR3 in DNA: TGTGCCAGCAGCATACCGGGACAGCATCAGCCCCAGCATTTT. Translation: CASSIPGQHQPQHF. The V and J genes are TRBV7-8 and TRBJ1-5, with 7 bases fitting TRBD1. Germline lookup yields CDR1 SGHVS and CDR2 FQNEAQ. The CDR3 covers 14 residues. After removal of 5 bases from V and 5 bases from J, the junction contained 6 bases not matched to a gene. Full variable domain (remainder filled in from reference TRBV7-8 and TRBJ1-5): GAGVSQSPRYKVAKRGQDVALRCDPISGHVSLFWYQQALGQGPEFLTYFQNEAQLDKSGLPSDRFFAERPEGSVSTLKIQRTQQEDSAVYLCASSIPGQHQPQHFGDGTRLSIL.

The gene calls are TRBV6-5 and TRBJ2-5; D unclear. V was clipped by 0 bases and J by 5 bases, with 10 bases between them. CDR3 length equals 14 residues. CDR1 is MNHEY and CDR2 is SVGAGI in the germline V gene. The CDR3 region is CASSYSKLLETQYF. CDR3 DNA: TGTGCCAGCAGTTACTCGAAACTTTTGGAGACCCAGTACTTC.

The DNA for the CDR3 is TGCGCCAGCAGTCCTATAACCGGGACAGGGGTTATCGAGCAGTACTTC. The encoded protein is CASSPITGTGVIEQYF. This chain joins TRBV5-1 and TRBJ2-7; 10 bases are shared with TRBD1. The V segment lost 5 bases and the J segment 6 bases; nucleotides outside the gene matches: 14. Germline V gene sequence: CDR1 SGHRS, CDR2 YFSETQ. The CDR3 runs 16 residues. Full variable domain (outside the CDR3, taken from reference TRBV5-1 and TRBJ2-7): KAGVTQTPRYLIKTRGQQVTLSCSPISGHRSVSWYQQTPGQGLQFLFEYFSETQRNKGNFPGRFSGRQFSNSRSEMNVSTLELGDSALYLCASSPITGTGVIEQYFGPGTRLTVT.

The rearrangement joins TRBV18 to TRBJ1-1; perhaps TRBD1 as D (5 bases). Trimming stripped 6 bases from V and 5 bases from J, with 16 bases between. Germline CDR1 KGHSH, CDR2 LQKENI. There are 14 residues in the CDR3. This CDR3 is CASSISGGRTEAFF. The CDR3 region has the DNA TGTGCCAGCTCCATATCCGGGGGTCGGACTGAAGCTTTCTTT.

The rearrangement joins TRBV18 to TRBJ2-7; 9 positions match TRBD1. With 3 bases clipped from V and 7 bases from J, the junction kept 10 bases outside the gene matches. This CDR3 spans 15 amino acids. Germline loops: CDR1 KGHSH, CDR2 LQKENI. CDR3 in amino acids: CASSPLGTGLSEQYF. The CDR3 coding sequence is TGTGCCAGCTCACCTTTAGGGACAGGGTTAAGTGAGCAGTACTTC.

The V call is TRBV2, the J call TRBJ2-3; 10 bases fit TRBD1. The germline V gene encodes CDR1 SNHLY and CDR2 FYNNEI. The V gene end was trimmed by 2 bases and the J gene end by 6 bases; junction bases not matched to a gene: 5. CDR3 length equals 15 residues. The CDR3 loop is CASSERQGAQDTQYF. In nucleotides, the CDR3 is TGTGCCAGCAGTGAACGACAGGGGGCCCAGGATACGCAGTATTTT.

The rearrangement uses TRBV19 and TRBJ1-1, with D possibly being TRBD1 (6 bases). Trimming took off 3 bases at V and 4 bases at J, with 12 bases between the two ends. The CDR3 totals 14 residues. The germline V gene encodes CDR1 LNHDA and CDR2 SQIVND (reference sequence). Here the CDR3 reads CASSIRGAGTEAFF. The CDR3 DNA reads as TGTGCCAGTAGTATTCGGGGGGCTGGCACTGAAGCTTTCTTT. Combining the CDR3 with reference TRBV19 and TRBJ1-1 gives the whole variable domain DGGITQSPKYLFRKEGQNVTLSCEQNLNHDAMYWYRQDPGQGLRLIYYSQIVNDFQKGDIAEGYSVSREKKESFPLTVTSAQKNPTAFYLCASSIRGAGTEAFFGQGTRLTVV.

J is TRBJ2-7 and V is TRBV7-9; TRBD1 or TRBD2 may be the D gene (5 bases each). The V gene lost 5 bases and the J gene lost 5 bases, with 16 bases spanning the gap. This CDR3 has 14 residues. Germline CDR1 reads SEHNR; CDR2 reads FQNEAQ (reference sequence). The DNA of the CDR3 is TGTGCCAGCAGCCTGGGGACGGACGGAGACGAGCAGTACTTC. Protein sequence: CASSLGTDGDEQYF.

This rearrangement joins TRBV3-1 (or the pseudogene TRBV3-2) to TRBJ2-5; D is perhaps TRBD2 (5 bases). The CDR3 extends over 15 amino acids. Germline CDR1 is LGHDT and CDR2 is YNNKEL (reference sequence). Trimming stripped 0 bases from V and 5 bases from J, with 13 bases between. The CDR3 DNA is TGTGCCAGCAGCCAAGAAAGTTGGGAGAGCGAGACCCAGTACTTC. It yields the protein CASSQESWESETQYF.

The V gene is TRBV5-1, the J gene TRBJ1-5; D is unclear. Germline lookup yields CDR1 SGHRS and CDR2 YFSETQ. The CDR3 has 13 residues. The ends were cut back, 0 bases at V and 7 bases at J, with 8 bases in the middle. The CDR3 DNA reads TGCGCCAGCAGCTTGGATTCGAGACAGCCCCAGCATTTT. It yields the protein CASSLDSRQPQHF. The complete variable domain, with remaining parts taken from reference TRBV5-1 and TRBJ1-5, reads KAGVTQTPRYLIKTRGQQVTLSCSPISGHRSVSWYQQTPGQGLQFLFEYFSETQRNKGNFPGRFSGRQFSNSRSEMNVSTLELGDSALYLCASSLDSRQPQHFGDGTRLSIL.

This clone has only a few counts. The chain recombines TRBV7-9 with TRBJ1-6; the match to TRBD1 covers 8 bases. CDR3 length: 15 residues. Germline CDR1 is SEHNR and CDR2 is FQNEAQ (reference sequence). V was pared by 2 bases and J by 5 bases, with 2 bases of the junction left unmatched. CDR3 region: CASSLQGAHNSPLHF. The CDR3 region has the DNA TGTGCCAGCAGCTTACAGGGGGCTCATAATTCACCCCTCCACTTT.

The chain has TRBV18 and TRBJ2-5; maybe TRBD2 (6 bases). The CDR3 is 16 residues long. V was clipped by 5 bases and J by 5 bases, with 21 bases between them. CDR1 KGHSH and CDR2 LQKENI come from the germline V gene. The CDR3: CASSSNPGTPGETQYF. DNA for the CDR3: TGTGCCAGCTCATCAAACCCCGGGACTCCCGGTGAGACCCAGTACTTC. Complete variable domain (other parts from reference TRBV18 and TRBJ2-5): NAGVMQNPRHLVRRRGQEARLRCSPMKGHSHVYWYRQLPEEGLKFMVYLQKENIIDESGMPKERFSAEFPKEGPSILRIQQVVRGDSAAYFCASSSNPGTPGETQYFGPGTRLLVL.

The genes are TRBV7-3 and TRBJ1-2; 9 nucleotides line up with TRBD1. This CDR3 spans 15 amino acids. The V segment lost 2 bases and the J segment 5 bases; nucleotides outside the gene matches: 6. Looked up from germline, CDR1 is SGHTA and CDR2 is FQGTGA. The chain's CDR3 is CASSLYPGQGYGYTF. As DNA, the CDR3 is TGTGCCAGCAGCTTATACCCGGGACAGGGATATGGCTACACCTTC. The whole variable domain, filled in from reference TRBV7-3 and TRBJ1-2, reads GAGVSQTPSNKVTEKGKYVELRCDPISGHTALYWYRQSLGQGPEFLIYFQGTGAADDSGLPNDRFFAVRPEGSVSTLKIQRTERGDSAVYLCASSLYPGQGYGYTFGSGTRLTVV.

CDR3 protein: CATSDPRANTGELFF. DNA for the CDR3: TGTGCCACCAGTGATCCCAGGGCCAACACCGGGGAGCTGTTTTTT. The chain is built from TRBV24-1 and TRBJ2-2; a weak D match, TRBD1 (5 bases). Trimming stripped 3 bases from V and 2 bases from J, with 9 bases between. The CDR3 runs 15 residues. Germline values: CDR1 KGHDR, CDR2 SFDVKD.

This clone was seen a few times. The chain joins TRBV2 to TRBJ1-3; D is unresolved. The CDR3 is made up of 15 amino acids. Trimming shortened V by 2 bases and J by 0 bases, and 8 bases separated the two germline ends. CDR1 is SNHLY, CDR2 FYNNEI, per germline. The DNA for the CDR3 is TGTGCCAGCAGTGAACAGGCCTTCTCTGGAAACACCATATATTTT. Amino acid sequence: CASSEQAFSGNTIYF.

The V call is TRBV12-2, the J call TRBJ1-5; the DNA was not compared with TRBD1, the D call given in the table. TRBV12-2 is a listed pseudogene. The CDR3 loop spans 15 amino acids. The CDR3 here is CASRLEWYRVQPQHF. CDR3 DNA sequence: TGTGCAAGTCGCTTAGAATGGTACAGGGTCCAGCCCCAGCATTTT.